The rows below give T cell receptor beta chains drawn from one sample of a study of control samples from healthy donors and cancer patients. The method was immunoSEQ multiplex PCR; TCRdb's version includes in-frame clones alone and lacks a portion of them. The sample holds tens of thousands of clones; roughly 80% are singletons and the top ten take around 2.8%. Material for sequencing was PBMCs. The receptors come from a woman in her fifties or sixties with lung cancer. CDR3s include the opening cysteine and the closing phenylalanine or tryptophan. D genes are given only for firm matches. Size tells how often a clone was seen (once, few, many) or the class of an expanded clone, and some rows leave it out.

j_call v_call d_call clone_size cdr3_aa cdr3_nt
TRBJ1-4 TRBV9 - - CASSPYDGNEKLFF TGTGCCAGCAGCCCCTACGACGGAAATGAAAAACTGTTTTTT
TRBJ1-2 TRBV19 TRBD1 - CASSIPGGSGYTF TGTGCCAGTAGTATCCCAGGGGGGTCTGGCTACACCTTC
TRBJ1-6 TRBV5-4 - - CASSLDWGNNSPLHF TGTGCCAGCAGCTTGGATTGGGGAAATAATTCACCCCTCCACTTT
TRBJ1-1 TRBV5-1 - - CASSLASGMNTEAFF TGCGCCAGCAGCTTGGCCTCGGGGATGAACACTGAAGCTTTCTTT
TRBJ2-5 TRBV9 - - CASSVAGPGETQYF TGTGCCAGCAGCGTAGCGGGTCCAGGAGAGACCCAGTACTTC
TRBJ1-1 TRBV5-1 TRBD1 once CASSLGQGSTEAFF TGCGCCAGCAGCCTTGGACAGGGGAGCACTGAAGCTTTCTTT
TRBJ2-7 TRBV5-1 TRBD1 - CASSFKQGVNEQYF TGCGCCAGCAGCTTCAAACAGGGGGTAAACGAGCAGTACTTC
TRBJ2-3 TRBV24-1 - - CATSDPSLDTQYF TGTGCCACCAGTGATCCCTCTTTAGATACGCAGTATTTT
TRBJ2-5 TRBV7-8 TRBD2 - CASGLEERETQYF TGTGCCAGCGGACTAGAGGAGCGAGAGACCCAGTACTTC
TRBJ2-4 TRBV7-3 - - CASSLGEENIQYF TGTGCCAGCAGCTTAGGAGAAGAAAACATTCAGTACTTC
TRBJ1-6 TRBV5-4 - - CASSLAGNSPLHF TGTGCCAGCAGCTTGGCGGGGAATTCACCCCTCCACTTT
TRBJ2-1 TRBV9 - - CASSVGGYSYNEQFF TGTGCCAGCAGCGTAGGTGGCTACTCCTACAATGAGCAGTTCTTC
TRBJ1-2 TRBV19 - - CASSPPQGNYGYTF TGTGCCAGTAGTCCACCCCAGGGCAACTATGGCTACACCTTC
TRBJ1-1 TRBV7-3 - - CASSLTKGGKNTEAFF TGTGCCAGCAGCTTAACCAAGGGAGGGAAGAACACTGAAGCTTTCTTT
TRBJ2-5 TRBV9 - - CASSPHGLGGGVETQYF TGTGCCAGCAGCCCTCACGGCCTAGGAGGGGGGGTAGAGACCCAGTACTTC
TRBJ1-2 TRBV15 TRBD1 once CATSSGMGQGEEKNYGYTF TGTGCCACCAGCAGCGGAATGGGACAGGGGGAAGAGAAAAACTATGGCTACACCTTC
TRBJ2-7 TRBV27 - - CASSTRWGSYEQYF TGTGCCAGCAGTACCCGCTGGGGTTCCTACGAGCAGTACTTC
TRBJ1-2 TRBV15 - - CATSRDNYGYTF TGTGCCACCAGCAGAGATAACTATGGCTACACCTTC
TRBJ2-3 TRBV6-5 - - CASSYRAASTDTQYF TGTGCCAGCAGTTACAGGGCAGCTAGCACAGATACGCAGTATTTT
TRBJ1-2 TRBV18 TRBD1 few CASSPNSGQGSYYGYTF TGTGCCAGCTCACCTAACTCCGGACAGGGATCGTACTATGGCTACACCTTC
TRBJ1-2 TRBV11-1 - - CASSERDGYGYTF TGTGCCAGCAGCGAGAGGGACGGCTATGGCTACACCTTC
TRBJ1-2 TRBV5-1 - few CASSPLTGADGYTF TGCGCCAGCAGCCCCTTGACGGGAGCCGATGGCTACACCTTC
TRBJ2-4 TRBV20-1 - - CSASRPDLAKNIQYF TGCAGTGCTAGTCGCCCTGACCTAGCCAAAAACATTCAGTACTTC
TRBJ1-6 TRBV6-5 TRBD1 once CASRLTGGNSPLHF TGTGCCAGCAGGCTCACAGGGGGTAATTCACCCCTCCACTTT
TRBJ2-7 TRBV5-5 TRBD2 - CASSPGRGGFSYEQYF TGTGCCAGCAGCCCAGGGCGGGGGGGTTTCTCCTACGAGCAGTACTTC
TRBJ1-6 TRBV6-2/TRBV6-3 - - CASSWGVSPLHF TGTGCCAGCAGTTGGGGAGTTTCACCCCTCCACTTT
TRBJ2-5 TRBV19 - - CASSIRLGETQYF TGTGCCAGTAGTATACGGCTAGGAGAGACCCAGTACTTC
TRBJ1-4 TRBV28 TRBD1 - CASRSQGGYNEKLFF TGTGCCAGCAGATCACAGGGGGGGTATAATGAAAAACTGTTTTTT
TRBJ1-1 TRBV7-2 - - CASSSEHRNTEAFF TGTGCCAGCAGCTCAGAACACAGGAACACTGAAGCTTTCTTT
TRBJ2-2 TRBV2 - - CASSGDTNFNTGELFF TGTGCCAGCAGTGGGGACACCAACTTCAACACCGGGGAGCTGTTTTTT
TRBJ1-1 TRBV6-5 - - CASSREQGRTEAFF TGTGCCAGCAGTAGGGAACAGGGAAGAACTGAAGCTTTCTTT
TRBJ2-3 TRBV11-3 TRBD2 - CASSRTSGSTDTQYF TGTGCCAGCAGCCGGACTAGCGGGAGCACAGATACGCAGTATTTT
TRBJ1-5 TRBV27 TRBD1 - CASSYRGHQPQHF TGTGCCAGCAGCTACAGGGGGCACCAGCCCCAGCATTTT
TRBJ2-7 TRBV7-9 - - CASSLGSYEQYF TGTGCCAGCAGCTTAGGGTCCTACGAGCAGTACTTC
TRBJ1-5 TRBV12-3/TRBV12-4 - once CASSGETQPQHF TGTGCCAGCAGTGGGGAGACTCAGCCCCAGCATTTT
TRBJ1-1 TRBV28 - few CASLGRQNTEAFF TGTGCCAGCCTAGGAAGGCAGAACACTGAAGCTTTCTTT
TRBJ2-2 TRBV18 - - CASSPLGSGELFF TGTGCCAGCTCACCACTAGGATCCGGGGAGCTGTTTTTT
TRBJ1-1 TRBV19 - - CASSIGGTNTEAFF TGTGCCAGTAGTATTGGGGGGACGAACACTGAAGCTTTCTTT
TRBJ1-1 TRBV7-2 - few CASSLSRTLAEAFF TGTGCCAGCAGCTTAAGTCGGACTCTAGCTGAAGCTTTCTTT
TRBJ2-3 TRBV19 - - CASSMGQTDTQYF TGTGCCAGTAGTATGGGACAAACAGATACGCAGTATTTT
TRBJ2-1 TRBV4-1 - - CASSHLFNSYNEQFF TGCGCCAGCAGCCATCTGTTTAACTCCTACAATGAGCAGTTCTTC
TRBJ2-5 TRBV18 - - CASSSGVKETQYF TGTGCCAGCTCATCGGGGGTTAAAGAGACCCAGTACTTC
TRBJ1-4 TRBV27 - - CASSLSGGFNEKLFF TGTGCCAGCAGTTTAAGTGGGGGTTTTAATGAAAAACTGTTTTTT
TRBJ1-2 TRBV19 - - CASRRENYGYTF TGTGCCAGTAGGAGGGAAAACTATGGCTACACCTTC
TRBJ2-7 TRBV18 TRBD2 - CASSPPSGGHEQYF TGTGCCAGCTCACCACCTAGCGGGGGCCACGAGCAGTACTTC
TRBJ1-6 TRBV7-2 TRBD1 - CASSLGTGANSPLHF TGTGCCAGCAGCTTAGGGACAGGGGCCAATTCACCCCTCCACTTT
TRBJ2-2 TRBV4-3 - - CASSQAEYNTGELFF TGCGCCAGCAGCCAAGCGGAGTATAACACCGGGGAGCTGTTTTTT
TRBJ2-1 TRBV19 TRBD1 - CASSTPGTGFGQFF TGTGCCAGTAGTACTCCCGGGACAGGCTTTGGGCAGTTCTTC
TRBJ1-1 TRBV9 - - CASSVGAGRDTEAFF TGTGCCAGCAGCGTAGGGGCAGGGAGGGACACTGAAGCTTTCTTT
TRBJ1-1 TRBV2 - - CATKVGGATEAFF TGTGCCACCAAAGTGGGGGGAGCCACTGAAGCTTTCTTT
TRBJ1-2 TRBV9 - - CASSVGAGNYGYTF TGTGCCAGCAGCGTAGGAGCAGGAAACTATGGCTACACCTTC
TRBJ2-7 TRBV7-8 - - CASSLSSYEQYF TGTGCCAGCAGCCTGAGCTCCTACGAGCAGTACTTC
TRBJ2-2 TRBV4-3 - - CASSQDPGNTGELFF TGCGCCAGCAGCCAAGATCCAGGGAACACCGGGGAGCTGTTTTTT
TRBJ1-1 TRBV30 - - CAWSVLGMNTEAFF TGTGCCTGGAGTGTACTTGGTATGAACACTGAAGCTTTCTTT
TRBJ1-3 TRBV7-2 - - CASSQSPGPGNTIYF TGTGCCAGCAGCCAATCACCGGGCCCTGGAAACACCATATATTTT
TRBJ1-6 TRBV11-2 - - CASSTGLNSPLHF TGTGCCAGCAGCACAGGGCTGAATTCACCCCTCCACTTT
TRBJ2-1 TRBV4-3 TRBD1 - CASSQTRDRVLEQFF TGCGCCAGCAGCCAAACCCGGGACAGGGTTCTTGAGCAGTTCTTC